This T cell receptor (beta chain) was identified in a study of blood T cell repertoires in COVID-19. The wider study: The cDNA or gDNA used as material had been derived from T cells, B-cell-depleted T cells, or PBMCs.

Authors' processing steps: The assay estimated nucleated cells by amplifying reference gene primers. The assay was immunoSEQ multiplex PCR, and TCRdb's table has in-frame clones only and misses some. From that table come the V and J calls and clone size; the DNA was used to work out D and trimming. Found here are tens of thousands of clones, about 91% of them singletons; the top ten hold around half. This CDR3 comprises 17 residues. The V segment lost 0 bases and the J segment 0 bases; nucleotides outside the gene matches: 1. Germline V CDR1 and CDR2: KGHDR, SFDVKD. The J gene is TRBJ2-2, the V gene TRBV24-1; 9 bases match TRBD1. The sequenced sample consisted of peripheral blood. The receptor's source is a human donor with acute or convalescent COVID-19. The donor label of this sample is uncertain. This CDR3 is CATSDLRQGANTGELFF. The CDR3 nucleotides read TGTGCCACCAGTGATTTGCGACAGGGGGCGAACACCGGGGAGCTGTTTTTT.